The clone carrying this TCR beta chain was observed at least ten times. This record comes from a study of molecular identifiers for immune sequencing clone quantification. Library preparation followed earlier protocols using designated TCR primers. TCRdb itself ran the PCR reads through MiXCR, one entry per CDR3 protein. In the table there are 300,000 to 400,000 distinct CDR3 sequences, roughly 23% of which are singletons. Sorting was used to obtain naive CD8 T cells (CD8+CD4-CCR7+CD45RA+). V lost 0 bases to trimming and J lost 1 base, with 18 bases between them. Looked up from germline, CDR1 is SGHTA and CDR2 is FQGNSA. The CDR3 is made up of 18 amino acids.

This rearrangement joins TRBV7-2 to TRBJ2-5; D assignment may be TRBD1 or TRBD2 (5 bases each). Material: naive CD8+ T cells from blood, with Jurkat cell RNA spiked in. Sample subset: FACS-sorted CD8+CD4-CCR7+CD45RA+ naive T cells. This receptor was obtained from a human donor in good health. Some libraries in this study had Jurkat cell RNA spiked in. As DNA, the CDR3 is TGTGCCAGCAGCTTAGCCCTTTTCACGGGGACCCTCCAAGAGACCCAGTACTTC. Translating gives CASSLALFTGTLQETQYF. Drawing the rest from reference TRBV7-2 and TRBJ2-5, the complete variable domain is GAGVSQSPSNKVTEKGKDVELRCDPISGHTALYWYRQSLGQGLEFLIYFQGNSAPDKSGLPSDRFSAERTGGSVSTLTIQRTQQEDSAVYLCASSLALFTGTLQETQYFGPGTRLLVL.